The 26 T cell receptor beta chains below all came from one sample that was sequenced in a study of Ad26.COV2.S vaccination and SARS-CoV-2 variants. Treatment given: some 20 received Ad26.COV2.S at low or high dose, single or two shots; roughly 5 received placebo; per-sample allocation not given. After the first vaccine or placebo injection, samples were drawn on day 63. TCRdb keeps only in-frame clones here, not all; method: immunoSEQ multiplex PCR. Among more than 300,000 clones, about 82% were seen once, and the ten largest hold 1.9%. The sequencing here drew on peripheral blood, taken in a trial of Ad26.COV2.S vaccine versus placebo. Receptors were obtained from a person between 18 and 65 years old who received the Ad26.COV2.S COVID-19 vaccine or a placebo.

CDR3 sequence: CASSLTEAGGNIQYF. CDR3 bases: TGTGCCAGCAGCTTAACTGAGGCGGGGGGGAACATTCAGTACTTC. V is TRBV11-2 and J is TRBJ2-4, with 9 positions matching TRBD2. CDR1 and CDR2 (germline): SGHAT, FQNNGV. V was pared by 2 bases and J by 7 bases, with 6 bases of the junction left unmatched. The CDR3 runs 15 residues.

The chain combines TRBV7-9 with TRBJ2-7; a possible D gene is TRBD1 (6 bases). CDR3 length: 14 residues. Germline CDR1 and CDR2: SEHNR and FQNEAQ (reference sequence). Trimming removed 2 bases from V and 3 bases from J, with 11 bases in between. The CDR3 here is CASSLSQGHYEQYF. The CDR3 DNA reads TGTGCCAGCAGCTTATCCCAGGGACACTACGAGCAGTACTTC.

V usage is TRBV18 and J usage is TRBJ1-2; D is uncertain. Between the trimmed V and J ends, which lost 1 base and 2 bases, there was a span of 8 bases. CDR1 is KGHSH and CDR2 is LQKENI in the germline V gene. The length of the CDR3 is 14 residues. The CDR3 here is CASSPQNGNYGYTF. The CDR3 coding sequence is TGTGCCAGCTCACCACAAAACGGAAACTATGGCTACACCTTC.

The V call is TRBV11-1, the J call TRBJ2-3; D call uncertain. Germline assignment: CDR1 SGHAT and CDR2 FQDESV (reference sequence). The length of the CDR3 is 14 residues. V was clipped by 5 bases and J by 4 bases, with 13 bases between them. The CDR3 sequence is CASSRTYGPDTQYF. CDR3 bases: TGTGCCAGCAGCCGAACGTACGGCCCAGATACGCAGTATTTT. Together with reference TRBV11-1 and TRBJ2-3, the CDR3 gives the full variable domain: EAEVAQSPRYKITEKSQAVAFWCDPISGHATLYWYRQILGQGPELLVQFQDESVVDDSQLPKDRFSAERLKGVDSTLKIQPAELGDSAMYLCASSRTYGPDTQYFGPGTRLTVL.

The chain carries TRBV20-1 and TRBJ1-1; possible D gene TRBD1, 5 bases. V was cut by 7 bases and J by 7 bases, with 13 bases left in between. The V gene's germline CDR1 is DFQATT and CDR2 SNEGSKA (reference sequence). The CDR3 totals 11 residues. The CDR3 DNA reads TGCAGTGTAGGGAGACAGTTTGAAGCTTTCTTT. It is translated as CSVGRQFEAFF.

The V and J genes are TRBV7-2 and TRBJ2-1; 7 nucleotides align to TRBD1. This CDR3 spans 14 amino acids. Germline assignment: CDR1 SGHTA and CDR2 FQGNSA. V gave up 7 bases and J gave up 3 bases; unmatched junction bases: 6. The CDR3: CASTGTVLYNEQFF. The CDR3 DNA follows: TGTGCCAGCACCGGGACAGTCCTCTACAATGAGCAGTTCTTC.

This clone was seen only once. The chain carries TRBV29-1 and TRBJ1-2; a possible D gene is TRBD1 (6 bases). The V gene's germline CDR1 is SQVTM and CDR2 ANQGSEA. Trimming removed 3 bases at V and 0 bases at J, with 26 bases between. The CDR3 sequence is 19 residues long. CDR3 amino acids: CSVETVSGATGNANYGYTF. CDR3 sequence (DNA): TGCAGCGTTGAGACTGTATCGGGGGCGACGGGGAACGCTAACTATGGCTACACCTTC.

This clone was recorded once. CDR3 nucleotides: TGTGCCAGCAGTACCGGGACGGTGAACACCGGGGAGCTGTTTTTT. It yields the protein CASSTGTVNTGELFF. The chain carries TRBV6-6 and TRBJ2-2, with D perhaps being TRBD1 or TRBD2 (5 bases each). This CDR3 region has 15 residues. Germline V gene sequence: CDR1 MNHNY, CDR2 SVGAGI (reference sequence). V was trimmed by 5 bases and J by 1 base, leaving 11 bases between them.

This clone appeared a single time. V and J are TRBV14 and TRBJ1-2, with D possibly TRBD1 on 5 matching bases. Trimming pared 1 base from V and 3 bases from J, leaving 9 bases between. The CDR3 length is 14 residues. Germline loops: CDR1 SGHDN, CDR2 FVKESK. This chain's CDR3 is CASSQVSGYYGYTF. CDR3 DNA: TGTGCCAGCAGCCAAGTTTCAGGGTACTATGGCTACACCTTC. The full variable domain, completed using reference TRBV14 and TRBJ1-2, is EAGVTQFPSHSVIEKGQTVTLRCDPISGHDNLYWYRRVMGKEIKFLLHFVKESKQDESGMPNNRFLAERTGGTYSTLKVQPAELEDSGVYFCASSQVSGYYGYTFGSGTRLTVV.

The CDR3 nucleotides are TGTGCCAGCTCACGGGGGAGTCAAGAGACCCAGTACTTC. Translated: CASSRGSQETQYF. The chain recombines TRBV18 with TRBJ2-5, with D possibly called TRBD1 or TRBD2 (5 bases each). Per the germline V gene, CDR1 is KGHSH and CDR2 is LQKENI. The CDR3 has 13 residues. V was pared by 4 bases and J by 2 bases, with 8 bases between.

This clone was seen only once. Written as DNA, the CDR3 is TGTGCCAGCAGCTTCGCAGGGGGCTCCTACGAGCAGTACTTC. It is translated as CASSFAGGSYEQYF. The V call is TRBV7-9, the J call TRBJ2-7, with TRBD1 identical over 7 bases. The V gene end was trimmed by 3 bases and the J gene end by 0 bases; junction bases not matched to a gene: 2. Germline V gene data show CDR1 as SEHNR and CDR2 as FQNEAQ (reference sequence). The CDR3 loop spans 14 amino acids. Full variable domain (outside the CDR3, taken from reference TRBV7-9 and TRBJ2-7): DTGVSQNPRHKITKRGQNVTFRCDPISEHNRLYWYRQTLGQGPEFLTYFQNEAQLEKSRLLSDRFSAERPKGSFSTLEIQRTEQGDSAMYLCASSFAGGSYEQYFGPGTRLTVT.

This CDR3 is CASSLGTSGGGETQYF. CDR3 DNA: TGTGCCAGCAGCCTAGGGACTAGCGGGGGGGGAGAGACCCAGTACTTC. The J gene is TRBJ2-5, the V gene TRBV3-1 (or the pseudogene TRBV3-2); 16 bases agree with TRBD2. The CDR3 has 16 amino acids. CDR1 and CDR2 (germline): LGHDT, YNNKEL (reference sequence). The ends lost 4 bases at V and 4 bases at J; junction bases unmatched: 3.

This clone has only a few counts. The genes are TRBV27 and TRBJ2-1, with unresolved D. Deletions cut 4 bases from V and 6 bases from J, with 16 bases between. Germline V gene lookup returns CDR1 MNHEY and CDR2 SMNVEV (reference sequence). The CDR3 consists of 15 residues. In nucleotides, the CDR3 is TGTGCCAGCAGTTATGGGTTCATCGGATTCAATGAGCAGTTCTTC. Protein product: CASSYGFIGFNEQFF.

The rearrangement uses TRBV7-7 and TRBJ2-2, with D maybe TRBD1 (5 bases). The V and J ends lost 1 base and 1 base respectively, with 7 bases between them. The CDR3 totals 15 residues. The germline gives CDR1 SSHAT, CDR2 FNYEAQ (reference sequence). CDR3 residues: CASSLEGVNTGELFF. CDR3 nucleotides: TGTGCCAGCAGCTTAGAAGGGGTGAACACCGGGGAGCTGTTTTTT.

This chain links TRBV4-3 with TRBJ1-1; D gene unclear. V was trimmed by 0 bases and J by 4 bases, leaving 12 bases between them. Looked up from germline, CDR1 is LGHNA and CDR2 is YSLEER. The CDR3 length is 15 residues. Here the CDR3 reads CASSQDPTWPTEAFF. CDR3 DNA: TGCGCCAGCAGCCAAGACCCCACTTGGCCCACTGAAGCTTTCTTT.

This chain joins TRBV3-1 (or the pseudogene TRBV3-2) and TRBJ1-2; maybe TRBD1 (6 bases). The CDR3 consists of 13 residues. V was trimmed by 3 bases and J by 8 bases, leaving 13 bases between them. Germline V gives CDR1 LGHDT, CDR2 YNNKEL (reference sequence). CDR3 in DNA: TGTGCCAGCAGCCACCGGGACATCCGCGGCTACACCTTC. Translated, it gives CASSHRDIRGYTF.

The chain couples TRBV13 to TRBJ2-7; 9 bases align to TRBD1. The ends lost 5 bases at V and 3 bases at J; junction bases unmatched: 5. The CDR3 loop spans 14 amino acids. The germline V gene encodes CDR1 PRHDT and CDR2 FYEKMQ (reference sequence). CDR3 sequence (DNA): TGTGCCAGCAGCCCGCGACAGGGGGGCTACGAGCAGTACTTC. Translation gives CASSPRQGGYEQYF.

The chain couples TRBV19 to TRBJ1-2; no clear D gene. Trimming stripped 3 bases from V and 8 bases from J, with 16 bases between. The CDR3 totals 14 residues. Germline values: CDR1 LNHDA, CDR2 SQIVND (reference sequence). Here the CDR3 reads CASSIDTTQTGYTF. CDR3 coding DNA: TGTGCCAGTAGTATCGACACAACACAGACGGGCTACACCTTC.

The chain employs TRBV7-2 and TRBJ2-7; the D gene is possibly TRBD1 (6 bases). Germline CDR1 and CDR2: SGHTA and FQGNSA. With 1 base removed from V and 4 bases from J, the gap between germline ends came to 11 bases. The CDR3 loop spans 14 amino acids. The CDR3 coding sequence is TGTGCCAGCAGCTTAGGAAGACAGGCTTACGAGCAGTACTTC. Protein sequence: CASSLGRQAYEQYF.

This clone turned up a few times. The V call is TRBV5-1, the J call TRBJ1-1; 9 bases are a match to TRBD1. Germline assignment: CDR1 SGHRS and CDR2 YFSETQ. The CDR3 is 16 amino acids. Trimming removed 4 bases from V and 1 base from J; junction bases left unmatched: 8. In nucleotides, the CDR3 is TGCGCCAGCAGCCAAGGGACAGGGAAGGGGAACACTGAAGCTTTCTTT. Translating gives CASSQGTGKGNTEAFF.

The CDR3 is CASSSRDRGNIQYF. The DNA of the CDR3 is TGTGCCAGCAGCTCCCGGGACAGGGGAAACATTCAGTACTTC. The chain employs TRBV5-4 and TRBJ2-4, with 10 bases matching TRBD1. CDR1 is SGHNT, CDR2 YYREEE, per germline (reference sequence). J gave up 6 bases and V 3 bases, and 3 bases lay outside the gene matches. The CDR3 loop spans 14 amino acids. Full variable domain (rest looked up from reference TRBV5-4 and TRBJ2-4): ETGVTQSPTHLIKTRGQQVTLRCSSQSGHNTVSWYQQALGQGPQFIFQYYREEENGRGNFPPRFSGLQFPNYSSELNVNALELDDSALYLCASSSRDRGNIQYFGAGTRLSVL.

This rearrangement joins TRBV27 to TRBJ1-3; D is ambiguous. Deletions cut 4 bases from V and 3 bases from J, with 10 bases between. Per the germline V gene, CDR1 is MNHEY and CDR2 is SMNVEV (reference sequence). The CDR3 covers 14 residues. CDR3 region: CASSSWGGGNTIYF. In nucleotides, the CDR3 is TGTGCCAGCAGTTCGTGGGGAGGTGGAAACACCATATATTTT.

The CDR3 nucleotides read TGTGCCAGCAGTCTCTACTCTGGGACTAGCGGGAACAATCCTAGCACAGATACGCAGTATTTT. It translates to CASSLYSGTSGNNPSTDTQYF. The chain joins TRBV27 to TRBJ2-3; 13 bases match TRBD2. This CDR3 contains 21 residues. V was clipped by 5 bases and J by 0 bases; unmatched bases: 17. Germline V gene sequence: CDR1 MNHEY, CDR2 SMNVEV (reference sequence).

CDR3 region: CASSIFPRQGEETQYF. CDR3 sequence (DNA): TGTGCCAGTAGTATCTTTCCGCGACAGGGGGAAGAGACCCAGTACTTC. The chain carries TRBV19 and TRBJ2-5; 9 positions match TRBD1. Trimming at V came to 3 bases and at J to 3 bases, leaving 8 bases not matched to a gene. The CDR3 is 16 amino acids. The germline gives CDR1 LNHDA, CDR2 SQIVND (reference sequence). The full variable domain, in which reference TRBV19 and TRBJ2-5 provide the parts outside the CDR3, is DGGITQSPKYLFRKEGQNVTLSCEQNLNHDAMYWYRQDPGQGLRLIYYSQIVNDFQKGDIAEGYSVSREKKESFPLTVTSAQKNPTAFYLCASSIFPRQGEETQYFGPGTRLLVL.

This clone was seen a few times. The chain recombines TRBV4-1 with TRBJ2-3; 7 bases fit TRBD1. Trimming cost V 2 bases and J 3 bases; bases outside gene matches: 17. The length of the CDR3 is 19 residues. CDR1 MGHRA and CDR2 YSYEKL come from the germline V gene. CDR3 region: CASSQPYRGKGIWTDTQYF. The CDR3 DNA is TGCGCCAGCAGCCAACCCTACAGGGGAAAGGGGATTTGGACAGATACGCAGTATTTT.

The rearrangement joins TRBV18 to TRBJ2-2; D gene unclear. This CDR3 is 13 amino acids long. Trimming left V 6 bases short and J 5 bases short, with 10 bases between. CDR1 is KGHSH, CDR2 LQKENI, per germline. In DNA form, the CDR3 reads TGTGCCAGCTCCACCACGGAGACCGGGGAGCTGTTTTTT. Protein product: CASSTTETGELFF.